Listed below are T cell receptor beta chains from one sample, sequenced in a study of blood T cell repertoires in COVID-19. Some clones are missing from TCRdb's copy, which holds only in-frame ones; the method was immunoSEQ multiplex PCR. The repertoire holds 140,000 to 150,000 clones, with 84% as singletons. Sequencing was carried out using peripheral blood. These receptors all stem from a human donor in a cohort sampled during active COVID-19. Both conserved end residues are part of each CDR3. Each record gives: V gene, D gene, J gene, clone size, CDR3 length, CDR3 DNA, CDR3 protein. A D gene is named only where the DNA matches it firmly. A row's size may be missing; if present it is once, few, many or a size class.

>TRBV4-1|TRBD1|TRBJ1-1|once|16
TGCGCCAGCAGCCCCTGGGACAGGGGAGTCGACACTGAAGCTTTCTTT
CASSPWDRGVDTEAFF
>TRBV15|TRBD1|TRBJ1-2|NA|16
TGTGCCACCAGCAGAGATAGTTTGGGGACAGGGGATGGCTACACCTTC
CATSRDSLGTGDGYTF
>TRBV2|NA|TRBJ1-1|few|12
TGTGCCAGCACCATATTAGGTCAGGCGGGATTCTTT
CASTILGQAGFF
>TRBV5-8|NA|TRBJ1-5|NA|12
TGTGCCAGCAGCCGGGTGAGCCAGCCCCAGCATTTT
CASSRVSQPQHF
>TRBV5-6|NA|TRBJ1-1|NA|15
TGTGCCAGCAGCTTGGTGCCGGGAATGAACACTGAAGCTTTCTTT
CASSLVPGMNTEAFF
>TRBV19|NA|TRBJ1-2|few|13
TGTGCCAGTAGTATAGATCAGGGCGATGGCTACACCTTC
CASSIDQGDGYTF
>TRBV4-3|TRBD2|TRBJ2-5|NA|16
TGCGCCAGCAGCCAAGATAGTCGGGGGGGCCAAGAGACCCAGTACTTC
CASSQDSRGGQETQYF
>TRBV3-1/TRBV3-2|TRBD2|TRBJ2-1|NA|15
TGTGCCAGCAGCCAAGTACGACTAGCTTACAATGAGCAGTTCTTC
CASSQVRLAYNEQFF
>TRBV19|TRBD2|TRBJ2-1|NA|16
TGTGCCAGTACCACTAGCGGGAGTATCTCCTACAATGAGCAGTTCTTC
CASTTSGSISYNEQFF
>TRBV9|TRBD2|TRBJ2-2|NA|15
TGTGCCAGCAGTTGGACTAGCGGGAGCCCCGGGGAGCTGTTTTTT
CASSWTSGSPGELFF
>TRBV19|TRBD2|TRBJ2-7|NA|14
TGTGCCAGTAGTGGGGGGGGTCACCCCTGGGAGCAGTACTTC
CASSGGGHPWEQYF
>TRBV11-2|NA|TRBJ1-3|NA|15
TGTGCCAGCAGCTCCCTAGGACAGTCTGGAAACACCATATATTTT
CASSSLGQSGNTIYF
>TRBV18|TRBD2|TRBJ2-1|few|17
TGTGCCAGCTCACCCACGGGTGGCGGGAGCTCCTACAATGAGCAGTTCTTC
CASSPTGGGSSYNEQFF
>TRBV7-5|NA|TRBJ2-5|NA|16
TGTGCCAGAAGCTTAGATATCCGGGGTGGGCAGGAGACCCAGTACTTC
CARSLDIRGGQETQYF
>TRBV5-4|TRBD1|TRBJ2-6|NA|16
TGTGCCAGCAGCTTGTATAGGGACAGGGGGCAGGACGTCCTGACTTTC
CASSLYRDRGQDVLTF
>TRBV7-2|TRBD1|TRBJ1-5|NA|15
TGTGCCAGCAGCGTAGACAGGGTAGGCAATCAGCCCCAGCATTTT
CASSVDRVGNQPQHF
>TRBV10-3|NA|TRBJ2-2|NA|15
TGTGCCACAAGGCCGCCGGACGGGGGAACCGGGGAGCTGTTTTTT
CATRPPDGGTGELFF
>TRBV7-3|TRBD2|TRBJ2-2|once|16
TGTGCCAGCAGCTTAAACGGGAGGGTAAACACCGGGGAGCTGTTTTTT
CASSLNGRVNTGELFF
>TRBV6-5|TRBD1|TRBJ1-2|NA|15
TGTGCCAGCCGTACTCAGGGGGGCGCGGTACACGGCTACACCTTC
CASRTQGGAVHGYTF
>TRBV11-3|NA|TRBJ2-3|NA|14
TGTGCCAGCAGCTTAGAGGCGGTGGGAGATACGCAGTATTTT
CASSLEAVGDTQYF
>TRBV12-5|TRBD1|TRBJ2-5|NA|18
TGTGCTAGTGGTTTCTTTTCAGGGGGCGGTTTGCGCCAAGAGACCCAGTACTTC
CASGFFSGGGLRQETQYF
>TRBV7-9|NA|TRBJ2-1|NA|15
TGTGCCAGCAGCTTAGACTCTCCGGTCGTGGATGAGCAGTTCTTC
CASSLDSPVVDEQFF
>TRBV7-2|NA|TRBJ2-2|NA|17
TGTGCCAGCAGCACACCCCCCGGGACTCCCGGTACCGGGGAGCTGTTTTTT
CASSTPPGTPGTGELFF
>TRBV11-3|TRBD2|TRBJ2-3|NA|15
TGTGCCAGCAGCTTAGGGTTAGCGGGAGGAGATACGCAGTATTTT
CASSLGLAGGDTQYF
>TRBV28|TRBD2|TRBJ2-1|NA|16
TGTGCCAGCAGCCCGGTCGTGGCGGGACTAAACAATGAGCAGTTCTTC
CASSPVVAGLNNEQFF
>TRBV14|TRBD2|TRBJ2-5|NA|17
TGTGCCAGCAGCCAAGATCGATCCGGGAGGGGGCAAGAGACCCAGTACTTC
CASSQDRSGRGQETQYF
>TRBV18|NA|TRBJ1-1|NA|17
TGTGCCAGCTCACCCGACGGGCAGGGCCTCATGAACACTGAAGCTTTCTTT
CASSPDGQGLMNTEAFF
>TRBV11-2|TRBD1|TRBJ1-6|NA|15
TGTGCCAGCAGCTCAGACAGGGGGCATAATTCACCCCTCCACTTT
CASSSDRGHNSPLHF
>TRBV4-3|TRBD1|TRBJ1-1|few|15
TGCGCCAGCAGCCAAGACCCCAGGGGGTGGACTGAAGCTTTCTTT
CASSQDPRGWTEAFF
>TRBV12-5|NA|TRBJ1-1|once|15
TGTGCTAGTGGTGGCACGGACTGGGGAACGTCTGAAGCTTTCTTT
CASGGTDWGTSEAFF
>TRBV7-2|TRBD1|TRBJ2-7|NA|13
TGTGCCAGCAACACAGGGGGACGTAAGGAGCAGTACTTC
CASNTGGRKEQYF
>TRBV7-9|NA|TRBJ2-1|NA|15
TGTGCCAGCACCCTCGTGGGAGGCCCTCTTCTTGAGCAGTTCTTC
CASTLVGGPLLEQFF
>TRBV28|TRBD1|TRBJ1-3|once|14
TGTGCCAGCACCACGGACAGGGTTGGAAACACCATATATTTT
CASTTDRVGNTIYF
>TRBV7-2|TRBD1|TRBJ1-6|NA|15
TGTGCCAGCAGAAAACAGGGGGACTATAATTCACCCCTCCACTTT
CASRKQGDYNSPLHF
>TRBV14|NA|TRBJ1-2|NA|17
TGTGCCAGCAGCCGTCCCAGGTGGCGGGGTGCTAACTATGGCTACACCTTC
CASSRPRWRGANYGYTF
>TRBV6-5|TRBD1|TRBJ1-2|NA|15
TGTGCCAGCAGTTACAGGTGGGACAGAGACTATGGCTACACCTTC
CASSYRWDRDYGYTF
>TRBV12-5|TRBD1|TRBJ2-1|NA|17
TGTGCTAGTGGTCGAGGCACAGGGGGCTACTCCTACAATGAGCAGTTCTTC
CASGRGTGGYSYNEQFF